The 2 T cell receptor beta chains reported below all come from one sample, sequenced in a study of T cell responses to AZD1222 COVID-19 vaccine. Only in-frame clones appear in the TCRdb table, and some are missing; sequencing was by immunoSEQ multiplex PCR. This sample carries over 85,000 clones, just over 90% of them seen once, and the ten largest clones take about 13%. This material consisted of peripheral blood, taken on day 0 of AZD1222 vaccination. Receptor source: an adult in good health.

In this sample, this clone turned up once. V gene TRBV4-3 combines with J gene TRBJ2-4, with a tentative D call TRBD2 (5 bases). The CDR3 loop spans 18 amino acids. The germline gives CDR1 LGHNA, CDR2 YSLEER. V lost 0 bases and J lost 2, with 17 bases in between. CDR3 loop: CASSQEVIRPGTKNIQYF. CDR3 in DNA: TGCGCCAGCAGCCAAGAGGTGATCCGGCCGGGGACCAAAAACATTCAGTACTTC.

V gene TRBV12-5 combines with J gene TRBJ2-3, with D possibly being TRBD2 (7 bases). The germline gives CDR1 LGHNT, CDR2 FRNRAP. Trimming took 7 bases from V and 1 from J, leaving 12 bases between them. The CDR3 extends over 14 amino acids. The CDR3 DNA follows: TGTGCTAGTGCCGTAGGGGGGGGCACAGATACGCAGTATTTT. It codes for CASAVGGGTDTQYF.